These 31 T cell receptor beta chains were sequenced from one sample in a study of blood T cell repertoires in COVID-19. TCRdb's table, derived via immunoSEQ multiplex PCR, lists solely in-frame clones and lacks some. The sample yields approximately 50,000 clones, around 92% seen once. Material: peripheral blood. These receptors all come from a man aged 50-59 years with active COVID-19.

This clone has a single count. This chain joins TRBV20-1 and TRBJ2-3; D ambiguous. The V gene's germline CDR1 is DFQATT and CDR2 SNEGSKA (reference sequence). Deletions cut 3 bases from V and 6 bases from J, with 16 bases between. This CDR3 is built from 14 residues. CDR3 in amino acids: CSASSAVPQDTQYF. For the CDR3, the DNA is TGCAGTGCTAGTTCGGCGGTCCCCCAGGATACGCAGTATTTT.

The chain recombines TRBV20-1 with TRBJ2-1, with D unresolved. Germline V lookup: CDR1 DFQATT, CDR2 SNEGSKA (reference sequence). Between the trimmed V and J ends, which lost 3 bases and 7 bases, there was a span of 16 bases. The CDR3 spans 14 residues. The CDR3 reads CSASYSGSRNEQFF. CDR3 in DNA: TGCAGTGCTAGTTACTCCGGGTCAAGGAATGAGCAGTTCTTC.

V and J are TRBV25-1 and TRBJ1-2; TRBD1 is a possible D gene (5 bases). Trimming removed 3 bases at V and 4 bases at J, with 15 bases between. Germline V gene lookup returns CDR1 MGHDK and CDR2 SYGVNS. The CDR3 is 15 amino acids. In DNA, the CDR3 is TGTGCCAGCAGTGAGTTTCGGGGGTTTTTCTATGGCTACACCTTC. Translating gives CASSEFRGFFYGYTF.

The CDR3 coding sequence is TGTGCCAGCAGCTTGGGCAGGGATCTTATCTATGGCTACACCTTC. This encodes CASSLGRDLIYGYTF. The rearrangement uses TRBV5-5 and TRBJ1-2; D might be TRBD1 (5 bases). V lost 0 bases to trimming and J lost 4 bases, with 13 bases between them. Germline V gene sequence: CDR1 SGHKS, CDR2 YYEKEE (reference sequence). The CDR3 totals 15 residues.

The CDR3 DNA reads TGTGCCAGCGGGACAAGCTACGAGCAGTACTTC. Translation gives CASGTSYEQYF. The chain employs TRBV19 and TRBJ2-7, with D perhaps matching TRBD1 (6 bases). Germline assignment: CDR1 LNHDA and CDR2 SQIVND (reference sequence). Trimming left V 9 bases short and J 3 bases short, with 9 bases between. There are 11 residues in the CDR3.

The chain combines TRBV12-5 with TRBJ2-1, with 10 bases lining up with TRBD2. Germline trimming cut 1 base from V and 3 bases from J; bases unmatched to any gene: 3. This CDR3 comprises 16 residues. In germline, CDR1 is LGHNT, CDR2 FRNRAP. The CDR3 loop reads CASGLDLAGVYNEQFF. The CDR3 nucleotides are TGTGCTAGTGGTTTGGACCTAGCGGGAGTCTACAATGAGCAGTTCTTC.

This sequence joins TRBV11-3 and TRBJ2-3, with 10 positions matching TRBD2. The V segment lost 3 bases and the J segment 4 bases; nucleotides outside the gene matches: 4. The CDR3 is made up of 15 amino acids. The germline gives CDR1 SGHNT, CDR2 YENEEA. The CDR3 is CASSFGTSDSDTQYF. Here the CDR3 DNA reads TGTGCCAGCAGCTTTGGGACTAGCGATTCAGATACGCAGTATTTT.

This chain joins TRBV3-1 (or the pseudogene TRBV3-2) and TRBJ1-2, with 10 positions matching TRBD1. V lost 3 bases and J lost 6; bases outside the gene matches: 10. The germline V gene has CDR1 LGHDT and CDR2 YNNKEL (reference sequence). The CDR3 totals 16 residues. CDR3 bases: TGTGCCAGCAGCCACACCCGGGACAGGGGTGCGGATGGCTACACCTTC. It yields the protein CASSHTRDRGADGYTF.

The chain employs TRBV28 and TRBJ2-1; D perhaps matches TRBD2 (6 bases). Germline CDR1 is MDHEN and CDR2 is SYDVKM. Trimming removed 6 bases from V and 8 bases from J, with 11 bases in between. The CDR3 runs to 12 residues. The DNA for the CDR3 is TGTGCCAGCAGCTGGGGGGTGGATGAGCAGTTCTTC. Encoded protein: CASSWGVDEQFF.

The gene calls are TRBV19 and TRBJ2-1, with 7 bases lining up with TRBD2. This CDR3 is built from 12 residues. Looked up from germline, CDR1 is LNHDA and CDR2 is SQIVND (reference sequence). Trimming removed 5 bases from V and 9 bases from J; junction bases left unmatched: 4. The CDR3 coding sequence is TGTGCCAGTAGTGGGCTAGCGGTTGAGCAGTTCTTC. Translated: CASSGLAVEQFF.

A note on this clone: One end of the junction is discordant with germline, which a read error may explain. The rearrangement uses TRBV5-1 and TRBJ2-3; 7 bases map to TRBD2. Germline values: CDR1 SGHRS, CDR2 YFSETQ. CDR3 length equals 16 residues. DNA of the CDR3: TGCGCCGGCAGCCCAAGGGTGGGAGGGCCCACAGATACGCAGTATTTT. This codes for CAGSPRVGGPTDTQYF.

The rearrangement uses TRBV30 and TRBJ1-6; no clear D gene. The CDR3 contains 14 residues. The germline V and J ends were trimmed by 5 bases and 1 base, with 9 bases remaining between them. Germline assignment: CDR1 GTSNPN and CDR2 SVGIG (reference sequence). The CDR3 DNA is TGTGCCTGGTCCCGGTTGTCCTATAATTCACCCCTCCACTTT. This codes for CAWSRLSYNSPLHF. Full variable domain (remainder filled in from reference TRBV30 and TRBJ1-6): SQTIHQWPATLVQPVGSPLSLECTVEGTSNPNLYWYRQAAGRGLQLLFYSVGIGQISSEVPQNLSASRPQDRQFILSSKKLLLSDSGFYLCAWSRLSYNSPLHFGNGTRLTVT.

The CDR3 nucleotides read TGCAGCGTTGCCCGGCGACTAGCGGCGCCTTACAATGAGCAGTTCTTC. Translation: CSVARRLAAPYNEQFF. The V and J genes are TRBV29-1 and TRBJ2-1; 9 positions agree with TRBD2. Germline CDR1 is SQVTM and CDR2 is ANQGSEA. V was pared by 4 bases and J by 4 bases, with 11 bases of the junction left unmatched. This CDR3 region has 16 residues.

This sequence joins TRBV5-4 and TRBJ2-3, with 7 bases matching TRBD2. With V trimmed by 1 base and J by 3 bases, 5 bases remained unmatched. The CDR3 has 15 residues. CDR1 SGHNT and CDR2 YYREEE come from the germline V gene (reference sequence). CDR3 sequence reads: CASSLPPGGTDTQYF. The CDR3 DNA sequence: TGTGCCAGCAGCTTGCCCCCCGGGGGGACAGATACGCAGTATTTT.

This clone occurred once. The J gene is TRBJ1-4, the V gene TRBV3-1 (or the pseudogene TRBV3-2); 9 nucleotides match TRBD1. Trimming cost V 7 bases and J 8 bases; bases outside gene matches: 11. Germline V CDR1 and CDR2: LGHDT, YNNKEL (reference sequence). The length of the CDR3 is 15 residues. The CDR3: CASNLSGTGHEKLFF. The CDR3 DNA is TGTGCCAGCAACCTATCCGGGACAGGGCACGAAAAACTGTTTTTT.

V gene TRBV5-1 combines with J gene TRBJ1-1, with 7 bases that match TRBD1. From germline, CDR1 is SGHRS and CDR2 YFSETQ. The trim removed 8 bases at V and 2 bases at J, leaving 6 bases unmatched. This CDR3 region has 13 residues. The CDR3 sequence: CASRTGINTEAFF. CDR3 sequence (DNA): TGCGCCAGTAGGACAGGCATTAACACTGAAGCTTTCTTT.

The chain links TRBV11-3 to TRBJ2-5, with 7 bases lining up with TRBD2. The CDR3 runs 15 residues. CDR1 SGHNT and CDR2 YENEEA come from the germline V gene. With V trimmed by 6 bases and J by 5 bases, 12 bases remained unmatched. The CDR3, as DNA: TGTGCCAGCAGTTACCTGGCGGGGGTAGAGGAGACCCAGTACTTC. This translates into CASSYLAGVEETQYF.

This sequence joins TRBV6-5 and TRBJ2-5; TRBD2 might be the D (7 bases). This CDR3 is 14 amino acids long. CDR1 and CDR2 from the germline V gene are MNHEY and SVGAGI. Trimming removed 6 bases at V and 2 bases at J, with 13 bases between. CDR3: CASRQGGGQETQYF. The DNA for the CDR3 is TGTGCCAGCAGACAGGGAGGGGGGCAAGAGACCCAGTACTTC.

The gene calls are TRBV12-3 or TRBV12-4 and TRBJ2-7, with D tentatively TRBD1 (5 bases). The CDR3 covers 12 residues. With 6 bases removed from V and 6 bases from J, the gap between germline ends came to 12 bases. This CDR3 reads CASSPRVGEQYF. CDR3 in DNA: TGTGCCAGCAGCCCCAGGGTCGGCGAGCAGTACTTC.

This clone was observed a handful of times. The chain carries TRBV6-2 or TRBV6-3 and TRBJ1-5; D is ambiguous. V shed 8 bases and J shed 6 bases, with 14 bases lying between them. CDR3 size: 13 residues. Per germline, CDR1 MNHEY and CDR2 SVGEGT. The CDR3 protein is CASRPGGFQPQHF. The CDR3 DNA sequence: TGTGCCAGCCGCCCCGGCGGGTTTCAGCCCCAGCATTTT.

The genes are TRBV24-1 and TRBJ2-3, with 10 nucleotides matching TRBD1. The germline gives CDR1 KGHDR, CDR2 SFDVKD. This CDR3 contains 16 residues. The V segment lost 3 bases and the J segment 3 bases; nucleotides outside the gene matches: 5. The CDR3 protein is CATSDPGDRGTDTQYF. DNA of the CDR3: TGTGCCACCAGTGATCCGGGGGACAGGGGAACAGATACGCAGTATTTT.

The V and J genes are TRBV18 and TRBJ1-4, with 9 nucleotides matching TRBD1. The CDR3 length is 15 residues. Germline-derived CDR1 and CDR2 are KGHSH and LQKENI. The ends lost 3 bases at V and 8 bases at J; junction bases unmatched: 7. The CDR3 protein is CASSPGTGSWEKLFF. The CDR3 DNA is TGTGCCAGCTCACCGGGGACAGGGTCTTGGGAAAAACTGTTTTTT.

This CDR3 is CASSQVQVSDEQFF. CDR3 nucleotide sequence: TGTGCCAGCAGCCAAGTCCAGGTGAGTGATGAGCAGTTCTTC. This rearrangement joins TRBV3-1 (or the pseudogene TRBV3-2) to TRBJ2-1, with D unclear. The V gene's germline CDR1 is LGHDT and CDR2 YNNKEL (reference sequence). This CDR3 is 14 amino acids long. Trimming shortened V by 1 base and J by 8 bases, and 12 bases separated the two germline ends.

The gene calls are TRBV7-9 and TRBJ2-7, with 7 bases matching TRBD1. Germline CDR1 is SEHNR and CDR2 is FQNEAQ (reference sequence). The ends lost 4 bases at V and 3 bases at J; junction bases unmatched: 9. The CDR3 totals 15 residues. This chain's CDR3 is CASSSRDSFLYEQYF. In nucleotides, the CDR3 is TGTGCCAGCAGCTCCAGGGACAGCTTCCTCTACGAGCAGTACTTC.

V usage is TRBV28 and J usage is TRBJ2-1, with TRBD2 matching 9 bases. Unmatched junction bases numbered 9, after V lost 5 bases and J lost 7 bases. Germline V CDR1 and CDR2: MDHEN, SYDVKM. This CDR3 has 15 amino acids. CDR3 DNA: TGTGCCAGCAGTGTGGGCCTAGCGGGGACAAATGAGCAGTTCTTC. Its translation: CASSVGLAGTNEQFF. Complete variable domain (other parts from reference TRBV28 and TRBJ2-1): DVKVTQSSRYLVKRTGEKVFLECVQDMDHENMFWYRQDPGLGLRLIYFSYDVKMKEKGDIPEGYSVSREKKERFSLILESASTNQTSMYLCASSVGLAGTNEQFFGPGTRLTVL.

This sequence joins TRBV6-2 or TRBV6-3 and TRBJ2-1; the match to TRBD2 covers 7 bases. Germline-derived CDR1 and CDR2 are MNHEY and SVGEGT. CDR3 length: 14 residues. V gave up 4 bases and J gave up 8 bases; unmatched junction bases: 8. The CDR3, as DNA: TGTGCCAGCAGTTTATTCCGGGAGGCAGATGAGCAGTTCTTC. It encodes CASSLFREADEQFF.

This chain connects TRBV6-5 to TRBJ2-5; 7 nucleotides line up with TRBD2. The CDR3 extends over 11 amino acids. V lost 7 bases, J lost 7 bases, and 3 bases stayed unmatched. Looked up from germline, CDR1 is MNHEY and CDR2 is SVGAGI. CDR3 protein: CASTPGGTQYF. For the CDR3, the DNA is TGTGCCAGCACCCCGGGGGGGACCCAGTACTTC.

As concerns this clone: Other nucleotide sequences from this sample produce the same CDR3. The chain has TRBV18 and TRBJ1-4; D uncertain. V lost 3 bases, J lost 0 bases, and 5 bases lay in between. Per the germline V gene, CDR1 is KGHSH and CDR2 is LQKENI. CDR3 length: 14 amino acids. The CDR3 reads CASSPGATNEKLFF. The CDR3 nucleotides are TGTGCCAGCTCACCCGGGGCAACTAATGAAAAACTGTTTTTT.

This chain connects TRBV9 to TRBJ1-1; D is uncertain. V was clipped by 0 bases and J by 1 base, with 10 bases between them. The V gene's germline CDR1 is SGDLS and CDR2 YYNGEE. The CDR3 is made up of 15 amino acids. The DNA of the CDR3 is TGTGCCAGCAGCGTAGGGATACTAGGGAACACTGAAGCTTTCTTT. Translating it yields CASSVGILGNTEAFF.

CDR3 DNA sequence: TGTGCCACCAGCAGGACTAGTCACCGCAGTGAGCAGTTCTTC. This sequence encodes CATSRTSHRSEQFF. The chain combines TRBV15 with TRBJ2-1; maybe TRBD2 (6 bases). Trimming left V 3 bases short and J 9 bases short, with 15 bases between. There are 14 residues in the CDR3. Germline assignment: CDR1 LNHNV and CDR2 YYDKDF (reference sequence).

CDR3 in amino acids: CASSPGTTQETQYF. The CDR3, as DNA: TGTGCCAGCAGCCCCGGGACTACCCAAGAGACCCAGTACTTC. The chain has TRBV7-3 and TRBJ2-5, with TRBD2 matching 7 bases. The CDR3 spans 14 residues. The germline V gene has CDR1 SGHTA and CDR2 FQGTGA. V lost 5 bases and J lost 1; bases outside the gene matches: 4.